The 5 T cell receptor beta chains presented below share a single source sample, sequenced in a study of T cell repertoires and leukemia-associated antigens. No antigen has been identified for these receptors. Via MiXCR, TCRdb re-called the 5' RACE reads, giving one row per CDR3 protein. The top ten clones hold 30% to 40% of a sample with over 10,000 distinct CDR3 sequences, about 40% of them seen once. The sequenced sample consisted of CD3+ T cells sorted from blood and cultured. These TCRs come from a female donor in good health.

This clonotype was picked up a small number of times. This chain joins TRBV12-3 or TRBV12-4 and TRBJ2-7, with 10 positions matching TRBD1. V gave up 7 bases and J gave up 3 bases; unmatched junction bases: 6. The CDR3 is 14 amino acids. The CDR3 spells CASTTTGGIYEQYF. The CDR3 nucleotides read TGTGCCAGCACCACGACAGGGGGCATCTACGAGCAGTACTTC.

The J gene is TRBJ2-7, the V gene TRBV20-1; D is possibly TRBD1 (5 bases). The CDR3 spans 12 residues. From germline, CDR1 is DFQATT and CDR2 SNEGSKA (reference sequence). With 6 bases removed from V and 0 bases from J, the gap between germline ends came to 9 bases. The CDR3 region is CSAQQGSYEQYF. DNA for the CDR3: TGCAGTGCCCAGCAGGGCTCCTACGAGCAGTACTTC.

With regard to this clonotype: A much larger clone is a single base away; this may be a read error. The gene calls are TRBV7-9 and TRBJ2-7; D call uncertain. The germline CDR1 and CDR2 sequences are SEHNR and FQNEAQ (reference sequence). This CDR3 spans 14 amino acids. Here the CDR3 reads CTSSLSGSSYEQYF. CDR3 sequence (DNA): TGTACCAGCAGCTTAAGTGGCAGCTCCTACGAGCAGTACTTC.

This clonotype has more than one count but fewer than ten. The chain couples TRBV10-3 to TRBJ2-7; 7 bases agree with TRBD2. Germline-derived CDR1 and CDR2 are ENHRY and SYGVKD. The length of the CDR3 is 13 residues. With V trimmed by 7 bases and J by 2 bases, 5 bases remained unmatched. CDR3: CAINSGDTYEQYF. In DNA, the CDR3 is TGTGCCATCAACAGCGGGGATACCTACGAGCAGTACTTC.

This clonotype has only one observation. One base away lies a much larger clone, so this may be a sequencing read error. The CDR3 does not close with the conserved phenylalanine or tryptophan, likely indicating a read error. The chain links TRBV7-9 to TRBJ2-7; no firm D call. This CDR3 comprises 12 residues. Germline-derived CDR1 and CDR2 are SEHNR and FQNEAQ (reference sequence). The V end lost 5 bases, the J end lost 2 bases, and 7 bases lay between the germline ends. This CDR3 reads CASSPGPYEQYS. Here the CDR3 DNA reads TGTGCCAGCAGCCCTGGGCCCTACGAGCAGTACTCC.